Shown below are 25 T cell receptor beta chains from a single sample sequenced in a study of cytomegalovirus exposure and HLA in healthy donors. A multiplex PCR was run with 60 Vbeta primers and 13 Jbeta primers. The assay was immunoSEQ multiplex PCR, and TCRdb's table has in-frame clones only and misses some. The repertoire holds 110,000 to 150,000 clones, with about 75% as singletons. Sequencing was carried out using PBMCs. The receptors shown here come from a woman aged 25 to 39 in good health and CMV-seronegative.

The chain is built from TRBV7-9 and TRBJ2-5; 11 bases map to TRBD2. CDR1 and CDR2 from the germline V gene are SEHNR and FQNEAQ (reference sequence). V gave up 5 bases and J gave up 8 bases; unmatched junction bases: 7. This CDR3 contains 14 residues. The CDR3 DNA follows: TGTGCCAGCAGCCCCTCAACTAGCGGGAGAACCCAGTACTTC. Its translation is CASSPSTSGRTQYF.

This chain connects TRBV27 to TRBJ2-3, with TRBD2 matching over 9 bases. CDR3 length equals 15 residues. The V segment lost 4 bases and the J segment 2 bases; nucleotides outside the gene matches: 4. Germline lookup yields CDR1 MNHEY and CDR2 SMNVEV (reference sequence). CDR3: CASSSRLAVTDTQYF. DNA for the CDR3: TGTGCCAGCAGTTCCCGACTAGCGGTCACAGATACGCAGTATTTT.

The chain has TRBV7-9 and TRBJ2-1; 9 bases are shared with TRBD2. This CDR3 region has 16 residues. CDR1 is SEHNR and CDR2 is FQNEAQ in the germline V gene (reference sequence). The V and J ends lost 1 base and 6 bases, in that order; junction bases with no gene match: 7. In nucleotides, the CDR3 is TGTGCCAGCAGCTTAGTAGGCGGGAGGGCCGGCAATGAGCAGTTCTTC. Amino acids: CASSLVGGRAGNEQFF.

This clone occurred a few times. This sequence joins TRBV6-5 and TRBJ1-2, with D tentatively TRBD1 (5 bases). V lost 3 bases and J 8 bases, leaving 13 bases between the germline ends. This CDR3 contains 13 residues. Germline-derived CDR1 and CDR2 are MNHEY and SVGAGI. CDR3 coding DNA: TGTGCCAGCAGTTATTCCGGGGCGGGGGGCTACACCTTC. It translates to CASSYSGAGGYTF.

The chain links TRBV18 to TRBJ2-5; D is undetermined. The CDR3 loop spans 14 amino acids. Germline V gives CDR1 KGHSH, CDR2 LQKENI. The V end was cut by 1 base, the J end by 4 bases, with 10 bases between. CDR3 nucleotide sequence: TGTGCCAGCTCACCACTCCGATCACTAGAGACCCAGTACTTC. Protein sequence: CASSPLRSLETQYF.

The rearrangement links TRBV7-9 to TRBJ2-1; D gene ambiguous. V was pared by 2 bases and J by 1 base, with 6 bases between. The germline V gene has CDR1 SEHNR and CDR2 FQNEAQ (reference sequence). CDR3 size: 14 residues. The chain's CDR3 is CASSLSESYNEQFF. The CDR3 DNA follows: TGTGCCAGCAGCTTAAGCGAGTCCTACAATGAGCAGTTCTTC. The whole variable domain, filled in from reference TRBV7-9 and TRBJ2-1, reads DTGVSQNPRHKITKRGQNVTFRCDPISEHNRLYWYRQTLGQGPEFLTYFQNEAQLEKSRLLSDRFSAERPKGSFSTLEIQRTEQGDSAMYLCASSLSESYNEQFFGPGTRLTVL.

This chain links TRBV7-6 with TRBJ1-1, with D perhaps TRBD1 (5 bases). CDR1 and CDR2 (germline): SGHVS, FNYEAQ. CDR3 length: 14 residues. The V and J ends lost 2 bases and 5 bases respectively, with 12 bases between them. The CDR3, as DNA: TGTGCCAGCAGCTTAAATTGGGAGGGGACTGAAGCTTTCTTT. Its translation: CASSLNWEGTEAFF.

This clone occurred once. The chain joins TRBV5-1 to TRBJ1-3; D is perhaps TRBD1 (6 bases). This CDR3 spans 15 amino acids. CDR1 SGHRS and CDR2 YFSETQ come from the germline V gene. The V gene lost 0 bases and the J gene lost 4 bases, with 11 bases spanning the gap. The CDR3 loop is CASSLALQGGNTIYF. The CDR3 DNA reads TGCGCCAGCAGCTTGGCCTTACAGGGAGGAAACACCATATATTTT.

Notes on this clone: The junction and the germline gene differ at one end; a read error may be behind it. V is TRBV7-9 and J is TRBJ1-4, with D unresolved. The CDR3 is 12 residues long. CDR1 and CDR2 from the germline V gene are SEHNR and FQNEAQ (reference sequence). The CDR3 DNA follows: TGTTCCAGCAGCAGCTTAAGTGAAAAACTGTTTTTT. Protein: CSSSSLSEKLFF. Drawing the rest from reference TRBV7-9 and TRBJ1-4, the complete variable domain is DTGVSQNPRHKITKRGQNVTFRCDPISEHNRLYWYRQTLGQGPEFLTYFQNEAQLEKSRLLSDRFSAERPKGSFSTLEIQRTEQGDSAMYLCSSSSLSEKLFFGSGTQLSVL.

The chain combines TRBV5-1 with TRBJ2-7; TRBD2 might be the D (6 bases). The V and J ends lost 1 base and 0 bases respectively, with 14 bases between them. Germline V CDR1 and CDR2: SGHRS, YFSETQ. The CDR3 has 16 residues. The CDR3 spells CASSLLPGDLSYEQYF. The CDR3 DNA sequence: TGCGCCAGCAGCTTGTTGCCGGGGGACCTCTCCTACGAGCAGTACTTC.

The rearrangement links TRBV7-3 to TRBJ2-3, with 15 bases identical to TRBD2. In germline, CDR1 is SGHTA, CDR2 FQGTGA. Unmatched junction bases numbered 3, after V lost 6 bases and J lost 5 bases. The CDR3 contains 15 residues. The DNA for the CDR3 is TGTGCCAGCAGTAAGGGACTAGCGGGAGGAGATACGCAGTATTTT. Encoded protein: CASSKGLAGGDTQYF.

This clone was recorded a few times. V and J are TRBV2 and TRBJ2-7; a weak D match, TRBD2 (7 bases). Trimming removed 6 bases at V and 4 bases at J, with 13 bases between. The CDR3 totals 13 residues. Germline values: CDR1 SNHLY, CDR2 FYNNEI. This CDR3 is CASRTGGPYEQYV. In DNA, the CDR3 is TGTGCCAGCAGGACGGGGGGCCCTTACGAGCAGTACGTC.

The chain is built from TRBV15 and TRBJ1-6; D unclear. Germline-derived CDR1 and CDR2 are LNHNV and YYDKDF (reference sequence). CDR3 length equals 13 residues. V gave up 4 bases and J gave up 7 bases, with 8 bases separating them. CDR3 loop: CATSIQENSPLHF. CDR3 sequence (DNA): TGTGCCACCAGCATTCAGGAAAATTCACCCCTCCACTTT.

This chain links TRBV19 with TRBJ1-1; D call uncertain. V was clipped by 5 bases and J by 3 bases, with 13 bases between them. CDR1 LNHDA and CDR2 SQIVND come from the germline V gene (reference sequence). The CDR3 runs to 14 residues. The DNA for the CDR3 is TGTGCCAGTAGTCCCCAGACCGGGTACACTGAAGCTTTCTTT. Amino acids: CASSPQTGYTEAFF.

The rearrangement uses TRBV2 and TRBJ1-1; maybe TRBD1 (6 bases). CDR3 length: 13 amino acids. V lost 7 bases and J lost 4, with 13 bases in between. From germline, CDR1 is SNHLY and CDR2 FYNNEI. CDR3 coding DNA: TGTGCCAGCAACCAGGGGCCCTTCACTGAAGCTTTCTTT. Its protein is CASNQGPFTEAFF.

This clone was recorded once. The chain employs TRBV30 and TRBJ1-2; 10 bases fit TRBD1. The J segment lost 7 bases and the V segment lost 2 bases, leaving 10 bases of the junction unmatched. Germline values: CDR1 GTSNPN, CDR2 SVGIG (reference sequence). This CDR3 is built from 15 residues. In nucleotides, the CDR3 is TGTGCCTGGAGTTCTGCGGGACAGGGGAATCGTGGCTACACCTTC. As protein: CAWSSAGQGNRGYTF.

This chain uses TRBV5-6 with TRBJ2-3; TRBD1 aligns across 9 bases. Germline assignment: CDR1 SGHDT and CDR2 YYEEEE. Germline trimming cut 3 bases from V and 3 bases from J; bases unmatched to any gene: 8. The CDR3 is made up of 16 amino acids. CDR3 in amino acids: CASSSIQGALTDTQYF. Here the CDR3 DNA reads TGTGCCAGCAGCTCCATACAGGGGGCTTTGACAGATACGCAGTATTTT.

This sequence joins TRBV6-5 and TRBJ2-7, with 8 bases fitting TRBD2. The germline CDR1 and CDR2 sequences are MNHEY and SVGAGI. The CDR3 has 16 residues. The J segment lost 5 bases and the V segment lost 4 bases, leaving 13 bases of the junction unmatched. The CDR3 coding sequence is TGTGCCAGCAGTTCACTCAGCGGGACTAGAGGAGACGAGCAGTACTTC. Translating it yields CASSSLSGTRGDEQYF.

The genes are TRBV9 and TRBJ1-1, with 8 bases matching TRBD1. The V segment lost 3 bases and the J segment 1 base; nucleotides outside the gene matches: 5. The CDR3 extends over 15 amino acids. Germline lookup yields CDR1 SGDLS and CDR2 YYNGEE. CDR3: CASSGTGTGNTEAFF. DNA for the CDR3: TGTGCCAGCAGCGGAACCGGGACAGGGAACACTGAAGCTTTCTTT.

This clone has just a few counts. The sample contains more than one DNA sequence encoding this CDR3. The chain joins TRBV9 to TRBJ1-1, with no clear D. The CDR3 loop spans 13 amino acids. V was pared by 0 bases and J by 0 bases, with 3 bases between. Per germline, CDR1 SGDLS and CDR2 YYNGEE. Written as DNA, the CDR3 is TGTGCCAGCAGCGTAGACATGAACACTGAAGCTTTCTTT. It yields the protein CASSVDMNTEAFF.

This clone was seen a few times. V is TRBV13 and J is TRBJ1-1; TRBD1 is a possible D gene (6 bases). The V end was cut by 3 bases, the J end by 5 bases, with 13 bases between. Looked up from germline, CDR1 is PRHDT and CDR2 is FYEKMQ (reference sequence). The CDR3 is 14 residues long. The CDR3 protein is CASSFLGARTEAFF. CDR3 sequence (DNA): TGTGCCAGCAGCTTTTTGGGGGCTAGGACTGAAGCTTTCTTT.

V and J are TRBV2 and TRBJ2-5; weak D call: TRBD2 (5 bases). The J call may be mistaken, given a closer DNA end match to TRBJ2-7. The germline gives CDR1 SNHLY, CDR2 FYNNEI. The CDR3 has 12 residues. The DNA for the CDR3 is TGTGCCAGCAGTCCGGACTTCTACGAGCAGTACTTC. It yields the protein CASSPDFYEQYF.

This clone appeared a few times. The chain employs TRBV11-3 and TRBJ2-1; 8 positions match TRBD2. The germline V gene has CDR1 SGHNT and CDR2 YENEEA. This CDR3 contains 15 residues. The trim removed 4 bases at V and 9 bases at J, leaving 11 bases unmatched. The CDR3 region has the DNA TGTGCCAGCAGCTACCGGGAGGGCCTCAGTAGTGAGCAGTTCTTC. The encoded protein is CASSYREGLSSEQFF.

The V gene is TRBV28, the J gene TRBJ2-7; no clear D gene. Trimming pared 5 bases from V and 6 bases from J, leaving 11 bases between. This CDR3 is built from 12 residues. CDR1 is MDHEN and CDR2 is SYDVKM in the germline V gene. The CDR3 spells CASSIRSLEQYF. CDR3 nucleotides: TGTGCCAGCAGTATCAGGTCCCTCGAGCAGTACTTC.

The chain joins TRBV6-1 to TRBJ2-3; D is possibly TRBD1 (6 bases). V lost 3 bases and J lost 0, with 10 bases in between. Germline CDR1 MNHNS, CDR2 SASEGT. This CDR3 contains 15 residues. CDR3 residues: CASSDLTGSTDTQYF. CDR3 bases: TGTGCCAGCAGTGACTTAACAGGGAGCACAGATACGCAGTATTTT.